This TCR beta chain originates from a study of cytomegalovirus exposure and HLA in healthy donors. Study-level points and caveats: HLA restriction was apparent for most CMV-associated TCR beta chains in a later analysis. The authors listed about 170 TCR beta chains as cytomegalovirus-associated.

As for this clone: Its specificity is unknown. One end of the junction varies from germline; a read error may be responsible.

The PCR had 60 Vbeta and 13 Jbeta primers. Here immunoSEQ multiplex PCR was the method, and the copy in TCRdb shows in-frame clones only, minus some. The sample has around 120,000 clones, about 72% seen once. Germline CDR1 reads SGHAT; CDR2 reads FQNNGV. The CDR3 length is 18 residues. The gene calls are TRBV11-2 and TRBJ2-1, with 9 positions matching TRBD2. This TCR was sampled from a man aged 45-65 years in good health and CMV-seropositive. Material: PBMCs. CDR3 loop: CASSLEYWRGGRAGEQFF. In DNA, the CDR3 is TGTGCCAGCAGCCTAGAATACTGGCGGGGGGGTCGGGCAGGTGAGCAGTTCTTC.